This is a list of T cell receptor beta chains from one sample in a study of regulatory T cells in long-lasting Graves disease. Via MiXCR, TCRdb re-called the multiplex PCR reads, giving one row per CDR3 protein. Of 250,000 or so distinct CDR3 sequences listed, 18% are singletons. This same sample was also part of a study on T cells in Graves' hyperthyroidism and ophthalmopathy.

This specimen consisted of peripheral blood mononuclear cells (PBMCs), obtained at new diagnosis, from a patient treated with antithyroid drugs. These receptors were taken from a woman in her 30s with Graves disease. The CDR3 runs from the conserved cysteine through the conserved F or W.

V,CDR3
TRBV20-1,CSARELAGAGETQYF
TRBV27,CASSLTGGWVNSPLHF
TRBV7-9,CASSPGGRVEFF
TRBV20-1,CSARVLRVERGSYNEQFF
TRBV2,CASSDARNYEQYF
TRBV12-3/TRBV12-4,CASSSWRGTGGETQYF
TRBV6-1,CASSTDHFDPRSYQPQHF
TRBV5-6,CASLRGSYNEQFF
TRBV4-1,CASSQEAQNYGYTF
TRBV3-1,CASSPGQGARTEAFF
TRBV9,CASSAPEETQYF
TRBV12-3/TRBV12-4,CASSLDRGAGASGTEAFF
TRBV30,CAWSRQVNTEAFF
TRBV5-4,CASSLGAGPSKAFF
TRBV13,CASSLHPTYEQYF
TRBV7-9,CASTPPGRGSYREQYF
TRBV6-1,CASSNRPNQPQHF
TRBV5-1,CASSNGLRGLTGELFF
TRBV6-1,CASKLVGPYGYTF
TRBV5-4,CASSLIGAGNTIYF
TRBV6-1,CASSDGPGVQPQHF
TRBV19,CASSISQGGFAFF
TRBV18,CASSPRQGYGKLFF
TRBV6-5,CASSFQGNEQFF
TRBV9,CASSKLGGWDSPLHF
TRBV5-1,CASSLGDRYSYEQYF
TRBV3-1,CASSQNRGEQYF
TRBV20-1,CSANFPSGGGGYEQYF
TRBV4-1,CASSPHRRWGYGYTF
TRBV28,CAIQRQDNSPLHF
TRBV2,CASSQVSGSYEQYF
TRBV6-2/TRBV6-3,CASSYSGGNQPQHF
TRBV6-2/TRBV6-3,CASSPSGRRGNTIYF
TRBV4-1,CASSHGGEGRVYNSPLHF
TRBV10-3,CAISEWLEQYF
TRBV27,CASTLKASSGELFF
TRBV3-1,CASSQVVQGINEQYF
TRBV9,CASSEGQPYGYTF
TRBV20-1,CSASGVFGETQYF
TRBV6-1,CASSEGGGLADLSSYEQYF
TRBV29-1,CSVAGRRAAEQYF
TRBV6-2/TRBV6-3,CASSPSDNEQFF
TRBV19,CASSDGQYQETQYF
TRBV27,CASSPRDTITGELFF
TRBV6-2/TRBV6-3,CASIEVRGDAFF
TRBV7-2,CASSLSVMTSVSGELFF
TRBV19,CASSIDLWAGATHF
TRBV11-2,CASSLTRTGQGTEAFF
TRBV3-1,CASSPAWAVEQYF
TRBV28,CAQGGVYGYTF
TRBV7-9,CASSSPSRVGGYTF